Below, one T cell receptor (beta chain) is given with its context. The sample belongs to a study of naive CD8 T cells in extremely preterm neonates. Sequencing was performed with immunoSEQ multiplex PCR; in TCRdb, only in-frame clones are kept and a portion is missing. The top ten clones hold around 0.38% of a sample with roughly 7,900 clones, about 98% of them seen once. Elective cesarean births at roughly 35-43 weeks, without labor or membrane rupture, supplied the cord blood. Specimen: naive CD8+ T cells from cord blood. The sequence was collected from a newborn in good health.

CDR3 sequence (DNA): TGTGCCAGCAGCGTAGAGGGGGGGCAGGGGACCCAGTACTTC. This sequence encodes CASSVEGGQGTQYF. V is TRBV9 and J is TRBJ2-5; tentative D call: TRBD2 (7 bases). This CDR3 spans 14 amino acids. Per the germline V gene, CDR1 is SGDLS and CDR2 is YYNGEE. V was pared by 0 bases and J by 7 bases, with 13 bases between.